This T cell receptor beta chain was captured in a study of T-cell memory formation after mild COVID-19. Study background: Clusters were largely donor specific.

Study outcomes and limitations: Researchers report contracting CD4+ clones mostly in CM and EM, with CD8+ clones in EMRA. The finding that pre-infection memory included some responding clones suggested that cross-reactive memory joined.

5'RACE primed from the constant segment yielded TCR alpha and TCR beta cDNA libraries bearing sample barcodes and UMIs. TCRdb itself ran the 5' RACE reads through MiXCR, one entry per CDR3 protein. The sample has 65,000 to 90,000 distinct CDR3 sequences; around 14% are singletons. Points on this clonotype: Its antigen remains unidentified.

This receptor was obtained from an adult woman who had mild COVID-19 (a few samples of this study predate the infection). Cell type and time point are not known. The sequencing input was PBMCs or a T cell subset sorted from them (not recorded which).

CDR3 coding DNA: TGTGCCTGGAGTTGGGACCAGACCTACGAGCAGTACTTC. It is translated as CAWSWDQTYEQYF. The chain combines TRBV30 with TRBJ2-7; the D call may be TRBD1 or TRBD2 (5 bases each). V was pared by 2 bases and J by 2 bases, with 10 bases between. In germline, CDR1 is GTSNPN, CDR2 SVGIG (reference sequence). The CDR3 has 13 amino acids.